One TCR beta chain is described in this entry. Its antigen is unknown. This sample stems from a study of tumor-infiltrating lymphocytes in localized non-small cell lung cancer. Study-wide background: Each patient gave resected tumor and non-adjacent uninvolved lung tissue. Study-level points and caveats: Each assay used a separate piece of the same tissue. Available tissue quantity limited TCR sequencing to a patient subset. Tumors had more T cell infiltration than uninvolved lung, per TCRbeta sequencing and CD3 counts.

The trim removed 1 base at V and 1 base at J, leaving 3 bases unmatched. Germline V gives CDR1 SGDLS, CDR2 YYNGEE. The CDR3 loop spans 16 amino acids. Generated by immunoSEQ multiplex PCR, the TCRdb table keeps only in-frame clones and is missing some. The table shows about 16,000 clones, with 70% to 75% occurring only once. V usage is TRBV9 and J usage is TRBJ2-1; 9 nucleotides align to TRBD1. This TCR was sampled from a human donor with non-small cell lung cancer. Sequencing was performed on lung tumor tissue. In DNA form, the CDR3 reads TGTGCCAGCAGCGTAAGCGGGACAGGGTCCTACAATGAGCAGTTCTTC. It yields the protein CASSVSGTGSYNEQFF.